One sample yielded the 19 T cell receptor beta chains listed below, sequenced in a study of early T cells in non-severe SARS-CoV-2 infection. TCRdb reprocessed the 5' RACE reads via MiXCR and lists one record per CDR3 protein. The sample holds around 70,000 distinct CDR3 sequences; less than 15% are singletons and the top ten take 3.9%. Sequences were obtained from whole blood. The source of these receptors is an adult who was a healthcare worker with PCR-confirmed SARS-CoV-2 infection or an uninfected control (not recorded which).

Only a few counts were recorded for this clonotype. CDR3 protein: CASSRDPAGETQYF. Written as DNA, the CDR3 is TGTGCCAGCAGCAGGGACCCGGCAGGGGAGACCCAGTACTTC. This chain joins TRBV7-7 and TRBJ2-5; D tentatively reads TRBD1 or TRBD2 (5 bases each). The CDR3 extends over 14 amino acids. CDR1 and CDR2 (germline): SSHAT, FNYEAQ (reference sequence). Trimming pared 5 bases from V and 5 bases from J, leaving 15 bases between. Combining the CDR3 with reference TRBV7-7 and TRBJ2-5 gives the whole variable domain GAGVSQSPRYKVTKRGQDVTLRCDPISSHATLYWYQQALGQGPEFLTYFNYEAQPDKSGLPSDRFSAERPEGSISTLTIQRTEQRDSAMYRCASSRDPAGETQYFGPGTRLLVL.

This clonotype was detected ten times or more. The rearrangement links TRBV6-8 to TRBJ1-1, with TRBD1 matching 9 bases. V shed 2 bases and J 2 bases; nucleotides not matched to a gene: 6. The CDR3 is 16 residues long. CDR1 is MNHGY and CDR2 is SAAAGT in the germline V gene. Here the CDR3 DNA reads TGTGCCAGCAGTTACAGGGACAGGGACCCCAACACTGAAGCTTTCTTT. This codes for CASSYRDRDPNTEAFF.

This clonotype came up a few times. The chain is built from TRBV28 and TRBJ1-1; D perhaps matches TRBD1 (5 bases). Deletions cut 6 bases from V and 6 bases from J, with 17 bases between. CDR3 length: 14 amino acids. From germline, CDR1 is MDHEN and CDR2 SYDVKM. The CDR3: CASSAMGDSAEAFF. The CDR3 region has the DNA TGTGCCAGCAGCGCTATGGGGGACTCGGCTGAAGCTTTCTTT. Complete variable domain (other parts from reference TRBV28 and TRBJ1-1): DVKVTQSSRYLVKRTGEKVFLECVQDMDHENMFWYRQDPGLGLRLIYFSYDVKMKEKGDIPEGYSVSREKKERFSLILESASTNQTSMYLCASSAMGDSAEAFFGQGTRLTVV.

This clonotype was observed at least ten times. CDR3 sequence: CASRPPGASAGEKLFF. CDR3 DNA sequence: TGTGCCAGCAGACCCCCGGGGGCCTCGGCGGGTGAAAAACTGTTTTTT. The chain recombines TRBV6-6 with TRBJ1-4, with a possible D match to TRBD1 (6 bases). Trimming removed 6 bases at V and 7 bases at J, with 21 bases between. The germline V gene encodes CDR1 MNHNY and CDR2 SVGAGI (reference sequence). There are 16 residues in the CDR3.

This clonotype was picked up many times. The J gene is TRBJ2-7, the V gene TRBV6-5, with 9 bases identical to TRBD2. The V gene's germline CDR1 is MNHEY and CDR2 SVGAGI. CDR3 length equals 14 residues. V lost 7 bases, J lost 2 bases, and 6 bases stayed unmatched. DNA for the CDR3: TGTGCCAGCATTACCGGGACTAGCCCCTACGAGCAGTACTTC. Its translation is CASITGTSPYEQYF.

This clonotype was counted between two and nine times. The chain combines TRBV7-2 with TRBJ2-7; 10 bases are shared with TRBD1. Trimming removed 2 bases from V and 2 bases from J; junction bases left unmatched: 12. Germline V gives CDR1 SGHTA, CDR2 FQGNSA. This CDR3 region has 18 residues. Here the CDR3 reads CASSLLVSGQGVPYEQYF. The CDR3 nucleotides are TGTGCCAGCAGCTTATTAGTGTCAGGACAGGGGGTACCCTACGAGCAGTACTTC.

This clonotype was observed many times. The chain uses TRBV11-2 and TRBJ2-7; D gene unclear. The CDR3 runs 12 residues. Germline V gene lookup returns CDR1 SGHAT and CDR2 FQNNGV. Deletions cut 3 bases from V and 1 base from J, with 4 bases between. The CDR3 protein is CASSFESYEQYF. The CDR3 nucleotides are TGTGCCAGCAGCTTCGAGTCCTACGAGCAGTACTTC. Using reference TRBV11-2 and TRBJ2-7 for the parts outside the CDR3, the full variable domain is EAGVAQSPRYKIIEKRQSVAFWCNPISGHATLYWYQQILGQGPKLLIQFQNNGVVDDSQLPKDRFSAERLKGVDSTLKIQPAKLEDSAVYLCASSFESYEQYFGPGTRLTVT.

This chain links TRBV28 with TRBJ2-1, with 13 bases aligning to TRBD2. J gave up 10 bases and V 2 bases, and 11 bases lay outside the gene matches. This CDR3 spans 17 amino acids. Germline loops: CDR1 MDHEN, CDR2 SYDVKM. DNA of the CDR3: TGTGCCAGCAGTTTAGATGGGACTAGCGGGACTGTAAGGGAGCAGTTCTTC. Translation gives CASSLDGTSGTVREQFF.

The rearrangement uses TRBV5-1 and TRBJ2-1; 7 bases line up with TRBD2. V dropped 4 bases and J dropped 6; count of bases not matched to a gene: 16. The CDR3 is 17 amino acids. Per germline, CDR1 SGHRS and CDR2 YFSETQ. CDR3 sequence: CASSLPQFGRASNEQFF. CDR3 bases: TGCGCCAGCAGCCTCCCGCAATTTGGGAGGGCCTCCAATGAGCAGTTCTTC.

The rearrangement links TRBV7-6 to TRBJ2-5, with 11 bases that match TRBD1. Germline V gene sequence: CDR1 SGHVS, CDR2 FNYEAQ. This CDR3 is built from 16 residues. V shed 3 bases and J 5 bases; nucleotides not matched to a gene: 8. CDR3 nucleotide sequence: TGTGCCAGCAGCTTTAGGACAGGGGGCGCCGAGGAGACCCAGTACTTC. This translates into CASSFRTGGAEETQYF. The variable domain in full, with the rest retrieved from reference TRBV7-6 and TRBJ2-5, is GAGVSQSPRYKVTKRGQDVALRCDPISGHVSLYWYRQALGQGPEFLTYFNYEAQQDKSGLPNDRFSAERPEGSISTLTIQRTEQRDSAMYRCASSFRTGGAEETQYFGPGTRLLVL.

V usage is TRBV3-1 and J usage is TRBJ2-1; 7 bases fit TRBD2. Germline V gene data show CDR1 as LGHDT and CDR2 as YNNKEL (reference sequence). The length of the CDR3 is 16 residues. V was clipped by 2 bases and J by 4 bases; unmatched bases: 8. The CDR3 DNA is TGTGCCAGCAGCCAATTCTTAGCTAGCGGATACAATGAGCAGTTCTTC. It encodes CASSQFLASGYNEQFF.

This clonotype was recorded a few times. The V and J genes are TRBV6-1 and TRBJ2-1, with 9 nucleotides matching TRBD1. The trim removed 5 bases at V and 5 bases at J, leaving 7 bases unmatched. The CDR3 length is 15 residues. Germline CDR1 MNHNS, CDR2 SASEGT. Here the CDR3 DNA reads TGTGCCAGCAGTAGAGGGGACAGGGTGCACAATGAGCAGTTCTTC. It encodes CASSRGDRVHNEQFF.

This clonotype was detected a few times. The chain joins TRBV2 to TRBJ2-4, with D perhaps TRBD2 (6 bases). Germline V gene data show CDR1 as SNHLY and CDR2 as FYNNEI. V dropped 1 base and J dropped 0 bases, with 22 bases sitting between them. The CDR3 sequence is 20 residues long. The CDR3 DNA reads as TGTGCCAGCAGTGAAGGGGAGGAGCAACTGGGAAGTCTAGCCAAAAACATTCAGTACTTC. Protein product: CASSEGEEQLGSLAKNIQYF.

This clonotype was counted at least ten times. The chain has TRBV5-4 and TRBJ1-3; perhaps TRBD1 as D (6 bases). The germline V gene encodes CDR1 SGHNT and CDR2 YYREEE (reference sequence). V lost 1 base and J 6 bases, leaving 14 bases between the germline ends. This CDR3 is 15 amino acids long. The CDR3 sequence is CASSLPGAAENTIYF. The DNA of the CDR3 is TGTGCCAGCAGCTTGCCGGGGGCGGCTGAAAACACCATATATTTT.

There are many counts of this clonotype. The chain joins TRBV2 to TRBJ1-4; 7 bases fit TRBD1. The V and J ends lost 7 bases and 15 bases, in that order; junction bases with no gene match: 11. CDR3 size: 12 residues. The V gene's germline CDR1 is SNHLY and CDR2 FYNNEI. CDR3 sequence (DNA): TGTGCCAGCACCGCGACAGGGCGGGGGATGTTTTTT. Translated: CASTATGRGMFF.

In this sample, this clonotype turned up many times. The chain has TRBV21-1 and TRBJ2-7; TRBD1, the D gene given by the table, was not confirmed from the DNA. TRBV21-1 is recorded as a pseudogene. The CDR3 runs to 15 residues. The CDR3 region has the DNA TGTGCCAGCAGCGAATACAATGGGACAGTTGGCGAGCAGTACTTC. Its translation is CASSEYNGTVGEQYF.

This clonotype was counted only a few times. The chain couples TRBV4-1 to TRBJ2-1; 11 positions agree with TRBD2. The CDR3 consists of 15 residues. Looked up from germline, CDR1 is MGHRA and CDR2 is YSYEKL. Unmatched junction bases numbered 1, after V lost 2 bases and J lost 4 bases. The CDR3 sequence: CASSQRTSGYNEQFF. The CDR3 coding sequence is TGCGCCAGCAGCCAAAGGACTAGCGGGTACAATGAGCAGTTCTTC.

In its sample, this clonotype was seen many times. The rearrangement uses TRBV27 and TRBJ2-7; D uncertain. V lost 5 bases and J 4 bases, leaving 12 bases between the germline ends. Germline V CDR1 and CDR2: MNHEY, SMNVEV (reference sequence). CDR3 length equals 13 residues. The CDR3 DNA reads TGTGCCAGCAGTCCCTCGGAAGGATACGAGCAGTACTTC. Amino acid sequence: CASSPSEGYEQYF.

The table lists this clonotype with many counts. The J gene is TRBJ2-7, the V gene TRBV12-3 or TRBV12-4; 7 nucleotides agree with TRBD2. V lost 2 bases to trimming and J lost 2 bases; unmatched junction nucleotides: 6. CDR3 length equals 15 residues. CDR3 in amino acids: CASSLLAGVPYEQYF. CDR3 in DNA: TGTGCCAGCAGTTTACTCGCGGGGGTACCCTACGAGCAGTACTTC.